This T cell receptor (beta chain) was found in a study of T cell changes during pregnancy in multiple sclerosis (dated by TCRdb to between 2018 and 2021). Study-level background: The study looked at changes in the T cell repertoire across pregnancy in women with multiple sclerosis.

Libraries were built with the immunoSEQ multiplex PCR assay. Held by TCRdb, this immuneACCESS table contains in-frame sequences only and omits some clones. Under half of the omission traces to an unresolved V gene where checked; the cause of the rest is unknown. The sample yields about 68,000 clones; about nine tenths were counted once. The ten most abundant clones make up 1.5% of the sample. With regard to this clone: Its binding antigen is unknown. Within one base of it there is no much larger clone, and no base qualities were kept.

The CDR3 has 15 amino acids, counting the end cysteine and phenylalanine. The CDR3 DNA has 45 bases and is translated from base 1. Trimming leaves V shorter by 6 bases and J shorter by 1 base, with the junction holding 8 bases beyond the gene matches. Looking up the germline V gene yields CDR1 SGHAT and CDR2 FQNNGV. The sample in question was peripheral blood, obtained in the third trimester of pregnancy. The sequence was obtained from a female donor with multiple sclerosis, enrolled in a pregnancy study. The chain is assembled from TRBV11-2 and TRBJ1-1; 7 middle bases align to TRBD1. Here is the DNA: TGTGCCAGCAGACCTTCGACAGGGCCGAACACTGAAGCTTTCTTT. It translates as CASRPSTGPNTEAFF.